This T cell receptor (beta chain) emerged from a study of technical replicates of blood from several donors. Germline assignment: CDR1 SQVTM and CDR2 ANQGSEA. This CDR3 has 12 residues. V trimming: 4 bases; J trimming: 4 bases; junction bases outside the gene matches: 4. TCRdb's copy holds only in-frame clones and misses some; the assay was immunoSEQ multiplex PCR. The sample shows 75,000 to 95,000 clones, under 95% of them seen only once. The sample taken for sequencing was T cells isolated from PBMCs. The receptor's source is a human donor in good health. The V call is TRBV29-1, the J call TRBJ2-7; 7 positions agree with TRBD1. CDR3: CSVVRDRYEQYF. The CDR3 bases are TGCAGCGTTGTTCGGGACAGATACGAGCAGTACTTC.